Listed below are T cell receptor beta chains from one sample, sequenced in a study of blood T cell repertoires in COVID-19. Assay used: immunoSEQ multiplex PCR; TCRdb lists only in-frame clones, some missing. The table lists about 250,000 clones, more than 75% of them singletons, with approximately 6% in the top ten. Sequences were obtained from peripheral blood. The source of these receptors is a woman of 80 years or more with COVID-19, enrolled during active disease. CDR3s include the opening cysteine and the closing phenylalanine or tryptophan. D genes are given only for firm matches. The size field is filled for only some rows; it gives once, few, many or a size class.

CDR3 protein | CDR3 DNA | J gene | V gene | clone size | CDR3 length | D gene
CASSYRGLDTEAFF | TGTGCCAGCAGTTACAGGGGGCTGGACACTGAAGCTTTCTTT | TRBJ1-1 | TRBV6-6 | . | 14 | TRBD1
CAISVGTPGNNEQFF | TGTGCCATCAGTGTAGGGACTCCCGGAAACAATGAGCAGTTCTTC | TRBJ2-1 | TRBV10-3 | few | 15 | .
CTSSSIPLAGGRTGELFF | TGCACCAGCAGCTCAATCCCTCTGGCGGGGGGGCGGACCGGGGAGCTGTTTTTT | TRBJ2-2 | TRBV1 | . | 18 | .
CASSLQGWEAFF | TGTGCCAGTAGTCTACAGGGGTGGGAAGCTTTCTTT | TRBJ1-1 | TRBV19 | once | 12 | TRBD1
CASSPGNSGANVLTF | TGTGCCAGCTCACCCGGGAACTCTGGGGCCAACGTCCTGACTTTC | TRBJ2-6 | TRBV18 | . | 15 | .
CASSYERGGGYTF | TGTGCCAGCAGTTACGAGCGAGGCGGTGGCTACACCTTC | TRBJ1-2 | TRBV6-5 | . | 13 | .
CASSPRQTEKLFF | TGTGCCAGCAGCCCCAGACAGACTGAAAAACTGTTTTTT | TRBJ1-4 | TRBV7-2 | few | 13 | .
CASSRAGESGNTIYF | TGTGCCAGCAGTAGGGCAGGGGAATCTGGAAACACCATATATTTT | TRBJ1-3 | TRBV5-5 | . | 15 | .
CASSMQGGQPQHF | TGTGCCAGTAGTATGCAGGGAGGACAGCCCCAGCATTTT | TRBJ1-5 | TRBV19 | . | 13 | .
CASSYSSMSGNTIYF | TGTGCCAGCAGTTACTCGTCAATGTCTGGAAACACCATATATTTT | TRBJ1-3 | TRBV6-5 | . | 15 | .
CASKTSGVAGELFF | TGTGCCAGCAAGACTAGCGGGGTGGCCGGGGAGCTGTTTTTT | TRBJ2-2 | TRBV6-4 | few | 14 | TRBD2
CATSGFSGEGQFF | TGTGCCACCAGTGGTTTCTCCGGAGAGGGGCAGTTCTTC | TRBJ2-1 | TRBV24-1 | . | 13 | .
CASTSSGRFGETQYF | TGTGCCAGCACCTCTAGCGGGAGATTCGGAGAGACCCAGTACTTC | TRBJ2-5 | TRBV7-2 | once | 15 | TRBD2
CASSLTGQGTEAFF | TGTGCCAGCAGCTTAACGGGTCAGGGGACTGAAGCTTTCTTT | TRBJ1-1 | TRBV7-3 | . | 14 | .